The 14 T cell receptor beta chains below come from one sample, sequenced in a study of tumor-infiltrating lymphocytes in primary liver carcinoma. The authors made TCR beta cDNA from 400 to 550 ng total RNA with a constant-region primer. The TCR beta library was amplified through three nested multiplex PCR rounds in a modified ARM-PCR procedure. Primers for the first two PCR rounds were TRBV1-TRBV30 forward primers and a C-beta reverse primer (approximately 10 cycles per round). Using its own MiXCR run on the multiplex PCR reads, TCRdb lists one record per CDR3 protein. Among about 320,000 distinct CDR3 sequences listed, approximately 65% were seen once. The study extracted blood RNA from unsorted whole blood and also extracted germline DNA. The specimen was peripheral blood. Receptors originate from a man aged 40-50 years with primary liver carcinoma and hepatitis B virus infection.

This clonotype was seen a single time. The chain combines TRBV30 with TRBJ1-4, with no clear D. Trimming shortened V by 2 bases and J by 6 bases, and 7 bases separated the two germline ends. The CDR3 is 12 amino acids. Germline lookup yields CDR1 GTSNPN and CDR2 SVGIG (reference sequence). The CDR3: CAWSNYDEKLFF. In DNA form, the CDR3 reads TGTGCCTGGAGTAATTACGATGAAAAACTGTTTTTT.

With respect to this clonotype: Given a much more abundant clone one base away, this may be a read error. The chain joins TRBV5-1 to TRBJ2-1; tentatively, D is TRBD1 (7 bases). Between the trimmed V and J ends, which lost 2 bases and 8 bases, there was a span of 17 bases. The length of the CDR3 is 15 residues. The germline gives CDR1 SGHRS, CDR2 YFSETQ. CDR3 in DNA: TGCGCCAGCAGCTTAGGGGGCCGGGGGTACGATGAGCAGTTCTTC. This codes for CASSLGGRGYDEQFF. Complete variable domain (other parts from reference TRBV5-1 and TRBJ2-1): KAGVTQTPRYLIKTRGQQVTLSCSPISGHRSVSWYQQTPGQGLQFLFEYFSETQRNKGNFPGRFSGRQFSNSRSEMNVSTLELGDSALYLCASSLGGRGYDEQFFGPGTRLTVL.

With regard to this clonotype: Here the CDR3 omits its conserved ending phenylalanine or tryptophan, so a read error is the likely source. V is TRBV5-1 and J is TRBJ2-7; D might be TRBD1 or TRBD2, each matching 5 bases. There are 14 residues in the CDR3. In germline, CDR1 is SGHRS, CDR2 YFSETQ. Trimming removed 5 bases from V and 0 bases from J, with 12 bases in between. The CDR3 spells CASREDTPSYEQYL. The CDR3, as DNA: TGCGCCAGCAGGGAGGACACCCCCTCCTACGAGCAGTACTTA.

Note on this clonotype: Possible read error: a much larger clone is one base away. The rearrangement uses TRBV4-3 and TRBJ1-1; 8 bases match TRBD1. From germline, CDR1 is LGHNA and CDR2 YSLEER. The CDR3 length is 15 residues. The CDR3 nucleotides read TGCGCCAGCAGCCAGAAACAGGGGGTTAACACTGAAGCTTCCTTT. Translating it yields CASSQKQGVNTEASF.

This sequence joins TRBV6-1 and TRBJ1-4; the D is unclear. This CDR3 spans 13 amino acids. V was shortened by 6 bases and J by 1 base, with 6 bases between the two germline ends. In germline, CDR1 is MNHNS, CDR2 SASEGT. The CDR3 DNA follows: TGTGCCAGCAGATCTGGAACTAATGAAAAACTGTTTTTT. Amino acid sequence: CASRSGTNEKLFF.

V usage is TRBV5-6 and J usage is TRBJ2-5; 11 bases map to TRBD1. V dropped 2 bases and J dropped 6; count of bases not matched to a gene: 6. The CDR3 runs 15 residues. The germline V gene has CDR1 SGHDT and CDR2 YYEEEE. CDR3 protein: CASSFPDRGPQTQYF. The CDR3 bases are TGTGCCAGCAGCTTTCCGGACAGGGGGCCCCAGACCCAGTACTTC.

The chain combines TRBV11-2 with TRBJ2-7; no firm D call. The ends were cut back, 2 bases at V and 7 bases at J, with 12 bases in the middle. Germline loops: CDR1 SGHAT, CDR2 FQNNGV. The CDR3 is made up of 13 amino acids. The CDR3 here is CASSLLCSKEQYF. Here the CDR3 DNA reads TGTGCCAGCAGCTTACTGTGCTCGAAGGAGCAGTACTTC.

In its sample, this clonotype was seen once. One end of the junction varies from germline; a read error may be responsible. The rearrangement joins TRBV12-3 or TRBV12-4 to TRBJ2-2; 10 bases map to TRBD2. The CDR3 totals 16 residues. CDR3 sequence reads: CASSLGSGRNTGELYF. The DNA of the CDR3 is TGTGCCAGCAGTTTAGGTAGCGGGAGGAACACCGGGGAACTGTATTTT.

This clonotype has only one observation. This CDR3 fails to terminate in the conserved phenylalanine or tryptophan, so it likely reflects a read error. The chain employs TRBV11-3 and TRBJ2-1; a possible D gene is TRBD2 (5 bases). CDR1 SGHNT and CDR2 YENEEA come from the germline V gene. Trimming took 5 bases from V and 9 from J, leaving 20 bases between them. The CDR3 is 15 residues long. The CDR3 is CASSPLSSIISEQFL. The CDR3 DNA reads TGTGCCAGCAGCCCCCTGTCTAGCATCATTTCTGAGCAGTTCCTC.

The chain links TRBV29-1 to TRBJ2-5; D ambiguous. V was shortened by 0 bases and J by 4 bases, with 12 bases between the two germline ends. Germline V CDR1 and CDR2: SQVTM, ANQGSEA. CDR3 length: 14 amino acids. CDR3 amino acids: CSVEDVGEGETQYF. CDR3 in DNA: TGCAGCGTTGAAGATGTCGGCGAAGGAGAGACCCAGTACTTC.

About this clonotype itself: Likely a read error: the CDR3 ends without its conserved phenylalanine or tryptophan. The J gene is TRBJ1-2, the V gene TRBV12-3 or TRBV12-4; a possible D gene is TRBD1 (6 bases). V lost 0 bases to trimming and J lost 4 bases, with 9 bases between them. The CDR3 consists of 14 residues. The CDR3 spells CASSLAGAVYGYTV. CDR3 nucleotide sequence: TGTGCCAGCAGTTTAGCGGGGGCCGTCTATGGCTACACCGTC.

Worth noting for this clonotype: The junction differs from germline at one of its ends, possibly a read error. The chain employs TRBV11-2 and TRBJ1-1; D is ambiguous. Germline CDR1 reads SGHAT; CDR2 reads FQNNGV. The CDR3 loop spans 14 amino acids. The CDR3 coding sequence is TGTGCCAGCAGCTCAGATCCCGGGAACACTGAAGCCTTCTTT. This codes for CASSSDPGNTEAFF.

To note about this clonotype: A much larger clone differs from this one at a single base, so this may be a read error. CDR3 DNA sequence: TGCGTCAGCAGCCAAGAGGAGGGTCTCGAGCAGTACTTC. Translation gives CVSSQEEGLEQYF. This chain connects TRBV4-1 to TRBJ2-7, with D maybe TRBD2 (6 bases). The CDR3 sequence is 13 residues long. Germline assignment: CDR1 MGHRA and CDR2 YSYEKL.

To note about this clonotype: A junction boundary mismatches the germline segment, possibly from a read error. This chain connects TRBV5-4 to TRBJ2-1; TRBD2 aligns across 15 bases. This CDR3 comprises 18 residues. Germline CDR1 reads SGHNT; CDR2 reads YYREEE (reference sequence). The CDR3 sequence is CAISLSGPGLAGGDEQFF. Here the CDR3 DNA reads TGTGCCATCAGCTTGAGCGGACCGGGACTAGCGGGAGGAGATGAGCAGTTCTTC. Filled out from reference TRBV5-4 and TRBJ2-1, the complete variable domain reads ETGVTQSPTHLIKTRGQQVTLRCSSQSGHNTVSWYQQALGQGPQFIFQYYREEENGRGNFPPRFSGLQFPNYSSELNVNALELDDSALYLCAISLSGPGLAGGDEQFFGPGTRLTVL.